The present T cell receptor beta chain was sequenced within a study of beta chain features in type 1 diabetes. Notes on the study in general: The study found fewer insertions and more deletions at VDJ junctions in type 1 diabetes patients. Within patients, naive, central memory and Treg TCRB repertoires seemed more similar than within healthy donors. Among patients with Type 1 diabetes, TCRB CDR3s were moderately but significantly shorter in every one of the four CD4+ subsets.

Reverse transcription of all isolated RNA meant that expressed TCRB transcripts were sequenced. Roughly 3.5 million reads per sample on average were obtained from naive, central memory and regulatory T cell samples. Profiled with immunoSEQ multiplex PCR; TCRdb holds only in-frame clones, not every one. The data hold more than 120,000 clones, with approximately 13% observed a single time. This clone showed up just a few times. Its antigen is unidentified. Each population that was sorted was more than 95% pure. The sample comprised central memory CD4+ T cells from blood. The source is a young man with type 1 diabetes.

For the CDR3, the DNA is TGTGCCAGCAGTTACAACAGGGAATCGATGGTGGGCTACACCTTC. Amino acids: CASSYNRESMVGYTF. The genes are TRBV6-5 and TRBJ1-2, with TRBD1 as a possible D gene (6 bases). This CDR3 contains 15 residues. Germline CDR1 reads MNHEY; CDR2 reads SVGAGI. Trimming cost V 2 bases and J 8 bases, with 18 bases left between them.